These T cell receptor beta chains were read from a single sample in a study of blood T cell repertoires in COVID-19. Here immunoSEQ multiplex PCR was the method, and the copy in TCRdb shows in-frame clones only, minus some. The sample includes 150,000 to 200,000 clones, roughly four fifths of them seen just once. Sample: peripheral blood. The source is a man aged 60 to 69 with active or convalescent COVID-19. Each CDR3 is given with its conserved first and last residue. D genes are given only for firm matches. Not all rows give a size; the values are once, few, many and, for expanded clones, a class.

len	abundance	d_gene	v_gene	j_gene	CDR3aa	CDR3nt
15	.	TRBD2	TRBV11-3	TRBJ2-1	CASSQRGGGYNEQFF	TGTGCCAGCAGCCAGCGGGGGGGCGGCTACAATGAGCAGTTCTTC
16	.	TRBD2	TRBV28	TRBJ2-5	CASSPGLAGGLETQYF	TGTGCCAGCAGTCCCGGACTAGCGGGAGGGCTGGAGACCCAGTACTTC
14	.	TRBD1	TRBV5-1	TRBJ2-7	CASSWGQGPYEQYF	TGCGCCAGCAGCTGGGGACAGGGTCCCTACGAGCAGTACTTC
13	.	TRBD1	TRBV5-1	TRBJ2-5	CASSRDRGETQYF	TGCGCCAGCAGCAGGGACAGGGGAGAGACCCAGTACTTC
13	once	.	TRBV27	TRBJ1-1	CASSLQSNTEAFF	TGTGCCAGCAGTCTTCAGTCGAACACTGAAGCTTTCTTT
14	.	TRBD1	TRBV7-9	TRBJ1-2	CASSPDRGGYGYTF	TGTGCCAGCAGCCCTGACAGGGGCGGCTATGGCTACACCTTC
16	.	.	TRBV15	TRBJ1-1	CATSREVAGMNTEAFF	TGTGCCACCAGCAGAGAGGTTGCAGGGATGAACACTGAAGCTTTCTTT
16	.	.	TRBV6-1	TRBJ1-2	CASSERGQITNYGYTF	TGTGCCAGCAGTGAAAGGGGACAAATTACTAACTATGGCTACACCTTC
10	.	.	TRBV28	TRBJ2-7	CATGVGEQYF	TGTGCCACCGGAGTAGGCGAGCAGTACTTC
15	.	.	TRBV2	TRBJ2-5	CASSEERIVRETQYF	TGTGCCAGCAGTGAAGAGAGAATAGTTCGGGAGACCCAGTACTTC
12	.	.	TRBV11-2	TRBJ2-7	CASSRYGDEQYF	TGTGCCAGCAGCCGTTACGGGGACGAGCAGTACTTC